Presented here are 15 T cell receptor beta chains from one specimen sequenced in a study of OX40 agonist ivuxolimab in advanced cancers. This table comes from immunoSEQ multiplex PCR, and its TCRdb copy is limited to in-frame clones, with some not included. The table has 40,000 to 50,000 clones, 80% to 90% seen once. The specimen comprised CD4+ or CD8+ T cells sorted from blood, sampled in a trial of the OX40 agonist ivuxolimab. The source of these receptors is an adult with an advanced solid tumor such as melanoma, head and neck, liver or kidney cancer.

The chain is built from TRBV5-6 and TRBJ1-6, with 7 nucleotides matching TRBD1. Germline-derived CDR1 and CDR2 are SGHDT and YYEEEE. V lost 1 base, J lost 10 bases, and 8 bases stayed unmatched. CDR3 length: 15 residues. CDR3 sequence: CASSLQQGLISPLHF. For the CDR3, the DNA is TGTGCCAGCAGCTTGCAACAGGGGTTAATCTCACCCCTCCACTTT.

This clone was counted a single time. The chain carries TRBV2 and TRBJ1-1, with D hard to call. The CDR3 is 14 residues long. Germline CDR1 is SNHLY and CDR2 is FYNNEI. The ends were cut back, 7 bases at V and 2 bases at J, with 14 bases in the middle. This CDR3 is CASIRSTANTEAFF. The CDR3 DNA sequence: TGTGCCAGCATTAGGTCCACAGCCAACACTGAAGCTTTCTTT.

This chain uses TRBV5-1 with TRBJ2-3, with D hard to call. Germline assignment: CDR1 SGHRS and CDR2 YFSETQ. This CDR3 contains 15 residues. V was cut by 0 bases and J by 0 bases, with 8 bases left in between. The CDR3 nucleotides read TGCGCCAGCAGCTTGGCCGGTGGTAGCACAGATACGCAGTATTTT. Translation gives CASSLAGGSTDTQYF.

The J gene is TRBJ1-1, the V gene TRBV19; D perhaps matches TRBD1 (5 bases). Germline lookup yields CDR1 LNHDA and CDR2 SQIVND (reference sequence). The CDR3 contains 15 residues. V gave up 5 bases and J gave up 6 bases, with 19 bases separating them. Written as DNA, the CDR3 is TGTGCCAGTAGTGCCCGGGACCCACTTCGCGCTGAAGCTTTCTTT. Translation: CASSARDPLRAEAFF.

This clone has a handful of counts. This CDR3 is CASEWTTGQPQHF. The DNA for the CDR3 is TGTGCCAGTGAGTGGACAACAGGTCAGCCCCAGCATTTT. V is TRBV2 and J is TRBJ1-5; D perhaps matches TRBD1 (5 bases). Germline V gene data show CDR1 as SNHLY and CDR2 as FYNNEI. CDR3 length: 13 amino acids. Trimming took 9 bases from V and 6 from J, leaving 15 bases between them.

V usage is TRBV5-1 and J usage is TRBJ2-7; 10 positions agree with TRBD2. The CDR3 sequence is 15 residues long. V gave up 0 bases and J gave up 4 bases; unmatched junction bases: 4. Germline V lookup: CDR1 SGHRS, CDR2 YFSETQ. CDR3 DNA sequence: TGCGCCAGCAGCTTGGACCTAGCGGGGGCTTACGAGCAGTACTTC. Its translation: CASSLDLAGAYEQYF.

This sequence joins TRBV6-6 and TRBJ1-3; D is unclear. The V end was cut by 10 bases, the J end by 4 bases, with 11 bases between. The CDR3 has 12 residues. Germline CDR1 and CDR2: MNHNY and SVGAGI (reference sequence). The CDR3, as DNA: TGTGCCACAGCCCCATCAGGAAACACCATATATTTT. The encoded protein is CATAPSGNTIYF.

The gene calls are TRBV7-8 and TRBJ2-1, with TRBD2 matching 8 bases. J lost 2 bases, V lost 4 bases, and 7 bases had no gene match. CDR1 and CDR2 (germline): SGHVS, FQNEAQ. CDR3 length equals 16 residues. This CDR3 is CASSSPSGGAYNEQFF. The CDR3 coding sequence is TGTGCCAGCAGCTCTCCGAGCGGGGGAGCCTACAATGAGCAGTTCTTC.

This chain links TRBV9 with TRBJ1-1; 9 bases are shared with TRBD1. Germline V gene data show CDR1 as SGDLS and CDR2 as YYNGEE. J lost 4 bases, V lost 4 bases, and 8 bases had no gene match. The CDR3 is made up of 15 amino acids. The CDR3 DNA reads as TGTGCCAGCAGCCTCCACCCGGACAGGGGCACTGAAGCTTTCTTT. Protein product: CASSLHPDRGTEAFF.

This chain joins TRBV13 and TRBJ2-3, with D possibly being TRBD1 (5 bases). With 6 bases removed from V and 1 base from J, the gap between germline ends came to 11 bases. Germline CDR1 reads PRHDT; CDR2 reads FYEKMQ (reference sequence). This CDR3 spans 14 amino acids. This CDR3 is CASSVIGGTDTQYF. DNA for the CDR3: TGTGCCAGCAGTGTCATAGGGGGCACAGATACGCAGTATTTT.

The chain employs TRBV7-6 and TRBJ1-3, with TRBD1 matching 9 bases. CDR1 SGHVS and CDR2 FNYEAQ come from the germline V gene. With 5 bases clipped from V and 4 bases from J, the junction kept 6 bases outside the gene matches. The CDR3 totals 15 residues. The CDR3 loop reads CASSLWDREGNTIYF. The CDR3 region has the DNA TGTGCCAGCAGCCTTTGGGACAGGGAAGGAAACACCATATATTTT. The whole variable domain, remainder taken from reference TRBV7-6 and TRBJ1-3, is GAGVSQSPRYKVTKRGQDVALRCDPISGHVSLYWYRQALGQGPEFLTYFNYEAQQDKSGLPNDRFSAERPEGSISTLTIQRTEQRDSAMYRCASSLWDREGNTIYFGEGSWLTVV.

V and J are TRBV18 and TRBJ2-1; no clear D. From germline, CDR1 is KGHSH and CDR2 LQKENI. The CDR3 has 14 residues. V was shortened by 1 base and J by 3 bases, with 7 bases between the two germline ends. The CDR3 sequence is CASSPLLGYNEQFF. CDR3 DNA: TGTGCCAGCTCACCACTCTTAGGCTACAATGAGCAGTTCTTC.

The V and J genes are TRBV11-3 and TRBJ2-5; D unclear. Between the trimmed V and J ends, which lost 2 bases and 11 bases, there was a span of 12 bases. This CDR3 comprises 12 residues. Germline-derived CDR1 and CDR2 are SGHNT and YENEEA. In DNA, the CDR3 is TGTGCCAGCAGCTTATATGAAGGAGAGCAGTACTTC. It specifies CASSLYEGEQYF. Variable domain in full (rest from reference TRBV11-3 and TRBJ2-5): EAGVVQSPRYKIIEKKQPVAFWCNPISGHNTLYWYLQNLGQGPELLIRYENEEAVDDSQLPKDRFSAERLKGVDSTLKIQPAELGDSAVYLCASSLYEGEQYFGPGTRLLVL.

The V gene is TRBV28, the J gene TRBJ2-3; D perhaps matches TRBD2 (5 bases). The CDR3 has 11 amino acids. With 2 bases removed from V and 8 bases from J, the gap between germline ends came to 5 bases. Germline loops: CDR1 MDHEN, CDR2 SYDVKM. The CDR3 loop is CASSLAGTQYF. The CDR3 bases are TGTGCCAGCAGTTTAGCGGGTACGCAGTATTTT.

The rearrangement uses TRBV28 and TRBJ1-2; tentatively, D is TRBD1 (6 bases). Trimming removed 10 bases from V and 0 bases from J, with 12 bases in between. Germline V lookup: CDR1 MDHEN, CDR2 SYDVKM. The CDR3 loop spans 13 amino acids. CDR3 protein: CAIRTDPNYGYTF. CDR3 in DNA: TGTGCCATCCGGACAGACCCTAACTATGGCTACACCTTC.